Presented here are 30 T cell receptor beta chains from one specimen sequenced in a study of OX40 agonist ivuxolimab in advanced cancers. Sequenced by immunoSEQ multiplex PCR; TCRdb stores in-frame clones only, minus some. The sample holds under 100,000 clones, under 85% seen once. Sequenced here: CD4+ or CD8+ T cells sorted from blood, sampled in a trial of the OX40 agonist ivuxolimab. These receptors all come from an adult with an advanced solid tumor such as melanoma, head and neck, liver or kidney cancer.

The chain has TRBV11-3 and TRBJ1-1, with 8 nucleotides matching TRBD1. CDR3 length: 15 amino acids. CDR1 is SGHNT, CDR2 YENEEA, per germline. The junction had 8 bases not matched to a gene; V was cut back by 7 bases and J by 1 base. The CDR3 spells CASTRSDRGNTEAFF. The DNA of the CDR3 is TGTGCCAGCACCAGAAGCGACAGGGGGAACACTGAAGCTTTCTTT. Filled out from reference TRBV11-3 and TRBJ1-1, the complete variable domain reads EAGVVQSPRYKIIEKKQPVAFWCNPISGHNTLYWYLQNLGQGPELLIRYENEEAVDDSQLPKDRFSAERLKGVDSTLKIQPAELGDSAVYLCASTRSDRGNTEAFFGQGTRLTVV.

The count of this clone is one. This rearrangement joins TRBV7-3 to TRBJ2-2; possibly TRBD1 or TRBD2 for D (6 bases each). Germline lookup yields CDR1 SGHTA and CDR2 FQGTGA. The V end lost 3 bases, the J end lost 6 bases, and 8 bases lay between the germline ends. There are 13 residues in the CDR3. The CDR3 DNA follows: TGTGCCAGCAGCTTCGGGGGCCCCGGGGAGCTGTTTTTT. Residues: CASSFGGPGELFF. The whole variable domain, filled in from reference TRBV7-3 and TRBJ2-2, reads GAGVSQTPSNKVTEKGKYVELRCDPISGHTALYWYRQSLGQGPEFLIYFQGTGAADDSGLPNDRFFAVRPEGSVSTLKIQRTERGDSAVYLCASSFGGPGELFFGEGSRLTVL.

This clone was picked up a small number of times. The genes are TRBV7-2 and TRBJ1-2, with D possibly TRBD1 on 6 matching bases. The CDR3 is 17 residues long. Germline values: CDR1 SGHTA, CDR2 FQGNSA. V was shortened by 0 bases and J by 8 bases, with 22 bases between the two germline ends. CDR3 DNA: TGTGCCAGCAGCTTAGCGCAGGGGACGAACCCCTATGGAGGCTACACCTTC. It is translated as CASSLAQGTNPYGGYTF.

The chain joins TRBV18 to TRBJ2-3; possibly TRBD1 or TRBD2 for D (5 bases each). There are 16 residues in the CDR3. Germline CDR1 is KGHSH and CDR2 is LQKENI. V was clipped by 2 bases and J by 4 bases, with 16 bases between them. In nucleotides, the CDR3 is TGTGCCAGCTCACCATTCGAGGGGCGCGTTTCAGATACGCAGTATTTT. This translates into CASSPFEGRVSDTQYF.

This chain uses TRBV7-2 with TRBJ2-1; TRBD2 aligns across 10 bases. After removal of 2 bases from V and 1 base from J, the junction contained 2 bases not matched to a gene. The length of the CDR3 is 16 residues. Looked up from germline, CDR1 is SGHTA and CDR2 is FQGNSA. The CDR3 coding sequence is TGTGCCAGCAGCTTAAGCGGGAGGGTATCCTACAATGAGCAGTTCTTC. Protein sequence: CASSLSGRVSYNEQFF. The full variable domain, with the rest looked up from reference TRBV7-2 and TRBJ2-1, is GAGVSQSPSNKVTEKGKDVELRCDPISGHTALYWYRQSLGQGLEFLIYFQGNSAPDKSGLPSDRFSAERTGGSVSTLTIQRTQQEDSAVYLCASSLSGRVSYNEQFFGPGTRLTVL.

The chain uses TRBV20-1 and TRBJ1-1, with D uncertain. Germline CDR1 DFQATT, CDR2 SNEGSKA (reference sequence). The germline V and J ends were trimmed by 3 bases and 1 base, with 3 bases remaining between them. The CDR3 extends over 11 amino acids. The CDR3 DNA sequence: TGCAGTGCTAGGGAGAACACTGAAGCTTTCTTT. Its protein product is CSARENTEAFF.

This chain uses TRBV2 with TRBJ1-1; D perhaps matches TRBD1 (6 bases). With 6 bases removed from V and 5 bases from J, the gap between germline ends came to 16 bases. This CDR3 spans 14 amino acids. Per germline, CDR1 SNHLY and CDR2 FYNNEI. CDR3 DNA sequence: TGTGCCAGCAGCCCCCCCAGGGGCGGGACTGAAGCTTTCTTT. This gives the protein CASSPPRGGTEAFF.

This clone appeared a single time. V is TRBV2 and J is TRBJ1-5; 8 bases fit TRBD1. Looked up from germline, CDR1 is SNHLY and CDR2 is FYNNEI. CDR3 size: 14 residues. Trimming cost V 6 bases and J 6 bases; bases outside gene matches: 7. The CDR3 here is CASSGDRGTQPQHF. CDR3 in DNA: TGTGCCAGCAGCGGCGACAGGGGCACTCAGCCCCAGCATTTT.

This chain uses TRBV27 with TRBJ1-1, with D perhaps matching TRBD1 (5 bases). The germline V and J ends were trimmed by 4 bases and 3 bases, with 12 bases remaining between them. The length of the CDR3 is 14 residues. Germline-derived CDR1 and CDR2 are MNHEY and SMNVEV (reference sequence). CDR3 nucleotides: TGTGCCAGCAGTTCTACAGGACGGTACACTGAAGCTTTCTTT. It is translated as CASSSTGRYTEAFF.

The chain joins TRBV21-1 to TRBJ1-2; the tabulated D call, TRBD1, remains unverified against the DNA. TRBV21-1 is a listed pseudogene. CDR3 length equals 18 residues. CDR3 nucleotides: TGTGCCAGCAGCAAAAGGTTACAGGGGATGGGAAGGGAGTATGGCTACACCTTC. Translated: CASSKRLQGMGREYGYTF.

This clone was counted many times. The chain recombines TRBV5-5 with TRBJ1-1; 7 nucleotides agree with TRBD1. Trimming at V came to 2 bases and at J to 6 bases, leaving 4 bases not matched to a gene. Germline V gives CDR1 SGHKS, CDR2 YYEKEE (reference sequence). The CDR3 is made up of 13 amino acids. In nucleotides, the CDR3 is TGTGCCAGCAGCTTCACAGGGGATCCTGAAGCTTTCTTT. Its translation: CASSFTGDPEAFF.

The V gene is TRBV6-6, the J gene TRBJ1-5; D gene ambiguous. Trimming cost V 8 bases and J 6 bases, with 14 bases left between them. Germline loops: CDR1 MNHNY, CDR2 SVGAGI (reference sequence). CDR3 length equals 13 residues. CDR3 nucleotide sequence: TGTGCCAGCGGAATTAGGGCAGGTCAGCCCCAGCATTTT. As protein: CASGIRAGQPQHF.

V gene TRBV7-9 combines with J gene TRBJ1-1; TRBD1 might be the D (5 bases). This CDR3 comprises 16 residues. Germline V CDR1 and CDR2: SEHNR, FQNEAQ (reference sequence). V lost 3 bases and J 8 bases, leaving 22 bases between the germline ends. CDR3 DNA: TGTGCCAGCAGCTTGTCATTGAGCACAACGGGGACCGAAGCTTTCTTT. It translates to CASSLSLSTTGTEAFF.

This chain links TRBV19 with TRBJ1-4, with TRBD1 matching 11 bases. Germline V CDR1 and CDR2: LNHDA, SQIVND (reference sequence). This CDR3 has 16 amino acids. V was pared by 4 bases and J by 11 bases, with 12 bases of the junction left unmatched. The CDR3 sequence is CASSTPRTGGAGKLFF. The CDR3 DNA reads TGTGCCAGTAGTACCCCCCGGACAGGGGGCGCCGGGAAACTGTTTTTT. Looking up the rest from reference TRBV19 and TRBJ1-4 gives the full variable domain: DGGITQSPKYLFRKEGQNVTLSCEQNLNHDAMYWYRQDPGQGLRLIYYSQIVNDFQKGDIAEGYSVSREKKESFPLTVTSAQKNPTAFYLCASSTPRTGGAGKLFFGSGTQLSVL.

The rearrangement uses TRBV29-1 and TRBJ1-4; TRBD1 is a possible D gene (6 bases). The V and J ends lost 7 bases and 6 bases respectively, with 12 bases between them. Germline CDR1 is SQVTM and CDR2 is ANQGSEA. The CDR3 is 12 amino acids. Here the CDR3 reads CSAGKGDEKLFF. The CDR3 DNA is TGCAGCGCTGGGAAGGGGGATGAAAAACTGTTTTTT.

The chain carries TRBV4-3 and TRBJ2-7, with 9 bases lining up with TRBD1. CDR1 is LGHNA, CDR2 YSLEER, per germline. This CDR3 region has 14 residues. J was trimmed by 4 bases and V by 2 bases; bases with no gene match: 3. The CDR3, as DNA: TGCGCCAGCAGCCAATCGGACAGGGGTTACGAGCAGTACTTC. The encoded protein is CASSQSDRGYEQYF.

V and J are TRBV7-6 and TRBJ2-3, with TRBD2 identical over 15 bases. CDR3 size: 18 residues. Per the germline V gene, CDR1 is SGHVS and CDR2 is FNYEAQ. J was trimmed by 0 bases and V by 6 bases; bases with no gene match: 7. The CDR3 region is CASSYTGLAGGSTDTQYF. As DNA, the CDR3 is TGTGCCAGCAGTTATACTGGACTAGCGGGGGGGAGCACAGATACGCAGTATTTT.

CDR3 residues: CASSRRQGASTGELFF. The DNA for the CDR3 is TGTGCCAGCAGCCGTCGACAGGGGGCGTCCACCGGGGAGCTGTTTTTT. J is TRBJ2-2 and V is TRBV7-8; 10 bases are shared with TRBD1. V lost 5 bases, J lost 4 bases, and 7 bases stayed unmatched. CDR1 is SGHVS, CDR2 FQNEAQ, per germline. This CDR3 has 16 amino acids.

The CDR3 loop reads CSVSRGNEQFF. Written as DNA, the CDR3 is TGCAGTGTTAGCCGAGGCAATGAGCAGTTCTTC. The chain recombines TRBV20-1 with TRBJ2-1; the D is unclear. Trimming removed 7 bases at V and 6 bases at J, with 10 bases between. Germline V CDR1 and CDR2: DFQATT, SNEGSKA (reference sequence). The CDR3 contains 11 residues.

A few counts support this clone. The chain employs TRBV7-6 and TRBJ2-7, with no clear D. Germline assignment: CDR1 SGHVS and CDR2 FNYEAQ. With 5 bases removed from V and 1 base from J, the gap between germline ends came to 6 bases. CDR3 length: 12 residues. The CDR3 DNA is TGTGCCAGCAGCCCGATATCCTACGAGCAGTACTTC. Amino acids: CASSPISYEQYF.

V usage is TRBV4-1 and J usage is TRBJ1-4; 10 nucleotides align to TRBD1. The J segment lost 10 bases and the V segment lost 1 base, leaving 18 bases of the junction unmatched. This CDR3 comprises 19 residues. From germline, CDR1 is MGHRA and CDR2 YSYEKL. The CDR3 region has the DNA TGCGCCAGCAGCCAAGGAGGGACAGGGGAATCCCATCGACGGGGAAAACTGTTTTTT. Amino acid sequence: CASSQGGTGESHRRGKLFF.

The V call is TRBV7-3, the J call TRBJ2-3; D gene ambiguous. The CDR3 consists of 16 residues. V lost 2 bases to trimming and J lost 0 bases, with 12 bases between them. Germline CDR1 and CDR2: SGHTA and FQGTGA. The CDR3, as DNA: TGTGCCAGCAGCTTATCGGCGGCCACTAGCACAGATACGCAGTATTTT. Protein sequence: CASSLSAATSTDTQYF.

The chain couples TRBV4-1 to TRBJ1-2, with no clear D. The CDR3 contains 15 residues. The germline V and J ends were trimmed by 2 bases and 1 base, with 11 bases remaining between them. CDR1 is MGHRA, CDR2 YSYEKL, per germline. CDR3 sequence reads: CASSQPYGVNYGYTF. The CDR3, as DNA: TGCGCCAGCAGCCAACCTTACGGGGTTAACTATGGCTACACCTTC.

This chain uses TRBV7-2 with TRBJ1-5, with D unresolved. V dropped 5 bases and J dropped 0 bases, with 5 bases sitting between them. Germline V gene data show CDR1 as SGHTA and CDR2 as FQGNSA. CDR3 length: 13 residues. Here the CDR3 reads CASSRNSNQPQHF. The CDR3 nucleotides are TGTGCCAGCAGCCGGAATAGCAATCAGCCCCAGCATTTT.

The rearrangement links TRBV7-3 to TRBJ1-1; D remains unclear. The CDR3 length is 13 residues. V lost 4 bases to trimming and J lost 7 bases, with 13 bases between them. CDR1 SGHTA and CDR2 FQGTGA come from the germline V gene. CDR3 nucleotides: TGTGCCAGCAGCTCTGAACTGTGGGGTGAAGCTTTCTTT. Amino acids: CASSSELWGEAFF.

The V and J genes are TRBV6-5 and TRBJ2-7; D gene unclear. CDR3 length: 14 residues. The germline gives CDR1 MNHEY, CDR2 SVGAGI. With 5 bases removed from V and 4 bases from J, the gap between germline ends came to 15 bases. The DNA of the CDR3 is TGTGCCAGCAGTCCGCGCTGGCGGCCATACGAGCAGTACTTC. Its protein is CASSPRWRPYEQYF.

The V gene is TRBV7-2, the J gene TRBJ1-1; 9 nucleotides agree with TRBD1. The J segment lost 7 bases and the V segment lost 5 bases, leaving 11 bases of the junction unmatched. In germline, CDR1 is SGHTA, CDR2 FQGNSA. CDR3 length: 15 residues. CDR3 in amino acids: CASSQNPGTGNEAFF. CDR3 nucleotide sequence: TGTGCCAGCAGCCAAAACCCGGGGACAGGGAATGAAGCTTTCTTT.

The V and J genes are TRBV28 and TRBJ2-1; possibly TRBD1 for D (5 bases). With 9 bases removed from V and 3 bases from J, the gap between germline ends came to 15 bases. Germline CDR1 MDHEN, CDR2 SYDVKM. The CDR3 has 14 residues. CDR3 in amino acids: CASQRQIDYNEQFF. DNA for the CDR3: TGTGCCAGTCAGAGACAGATCGACTACAATGAGCAGTTCTTC.

CDR3: CASSSPPTGEQFF. Here the CDR3 DNA reads TGTGCCAGCAGTTCCCCCCCTACTGGTGAGCAGTTCTTC. J is TRBJ2-1 and V is TRBV28; D is unclear. This CDR3 is 13 amino acids long. V lost 4 bases to trimming and J lost 9 bases, with 13 bases between them. CDR1 and CDR2 (germline): MDHEN, SYDVKM.

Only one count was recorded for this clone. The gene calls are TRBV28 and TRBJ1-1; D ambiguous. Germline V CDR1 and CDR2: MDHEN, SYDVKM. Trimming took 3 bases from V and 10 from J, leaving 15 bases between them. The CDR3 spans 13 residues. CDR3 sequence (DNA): TGTGCCAGCAGTTTCGGAGGGTTTAAACCAGCTTTCTTT. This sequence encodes CASSFGGFKPAFF. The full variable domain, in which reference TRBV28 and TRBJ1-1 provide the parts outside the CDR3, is DVKVTQSSRYLVKRTGEKVFLECVQDMDHENMFWYRQDPGLGLRLIYFSYDVKMKEKGDIPEGYSVSREKKERFSLILESASTNQTSMYLCASSFGGFKPAFFGQGTRLTVV.